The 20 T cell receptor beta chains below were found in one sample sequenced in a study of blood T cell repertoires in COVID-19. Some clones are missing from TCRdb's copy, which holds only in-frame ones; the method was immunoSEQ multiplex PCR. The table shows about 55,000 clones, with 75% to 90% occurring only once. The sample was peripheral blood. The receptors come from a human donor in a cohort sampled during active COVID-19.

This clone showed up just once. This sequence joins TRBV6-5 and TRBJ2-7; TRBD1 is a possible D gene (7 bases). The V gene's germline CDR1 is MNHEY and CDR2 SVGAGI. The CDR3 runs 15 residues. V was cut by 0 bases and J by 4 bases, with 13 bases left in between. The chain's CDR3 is CASSYSRQGGYEQYF. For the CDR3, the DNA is TGTGCCAGCAGTTACTCGCGTCAGGGGGGTTACGAGCAGTACTTC.

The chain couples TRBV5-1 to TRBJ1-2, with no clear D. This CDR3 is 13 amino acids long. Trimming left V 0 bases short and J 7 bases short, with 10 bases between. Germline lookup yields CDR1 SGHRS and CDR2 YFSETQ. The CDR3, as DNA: TGCGCCAGCAGCTTGGTTCCCGAGGGTGGCTACACCTTC. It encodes CASSLVPEGGYTF.

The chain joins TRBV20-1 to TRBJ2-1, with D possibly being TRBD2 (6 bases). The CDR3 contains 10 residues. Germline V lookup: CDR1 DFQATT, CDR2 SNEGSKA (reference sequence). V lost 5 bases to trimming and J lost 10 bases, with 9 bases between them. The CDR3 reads CSAQREEQFF. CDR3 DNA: TGCAGTGCTCAACGGGAGGAGCAGTTCTTC.

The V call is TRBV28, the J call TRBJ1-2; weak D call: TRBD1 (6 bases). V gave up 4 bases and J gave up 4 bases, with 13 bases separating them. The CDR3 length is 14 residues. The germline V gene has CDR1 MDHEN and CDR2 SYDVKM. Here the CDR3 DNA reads TGTGCCAGCAGTTCAAACAGGGTCGGCTATGGCTACACCTTC. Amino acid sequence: CASSSNRVGYGYTF.

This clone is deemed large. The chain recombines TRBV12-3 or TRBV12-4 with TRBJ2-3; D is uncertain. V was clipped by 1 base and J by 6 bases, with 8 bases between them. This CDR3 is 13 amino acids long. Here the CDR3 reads CASSLVIVDTQYF. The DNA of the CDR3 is TGTGCCAGCAGTTTAGTAATCGTCGATACGCAGTATTTT.

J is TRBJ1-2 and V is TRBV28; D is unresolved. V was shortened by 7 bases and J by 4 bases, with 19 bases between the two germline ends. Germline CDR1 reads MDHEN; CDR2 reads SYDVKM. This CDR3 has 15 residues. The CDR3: CASTTNPVRSYGYTF. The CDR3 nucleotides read TGTGCCAGCACTACGAATCCGGTCCGATCCTATGGCTACACCTTC.

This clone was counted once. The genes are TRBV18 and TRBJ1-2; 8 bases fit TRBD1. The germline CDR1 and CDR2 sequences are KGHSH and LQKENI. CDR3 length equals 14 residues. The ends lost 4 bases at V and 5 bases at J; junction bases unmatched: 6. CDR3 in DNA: TGTGCCAGCTCACGGGGGCAGGGGGCGTATGGCTACACCTTC. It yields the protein CASSRGQGAYGYTF.

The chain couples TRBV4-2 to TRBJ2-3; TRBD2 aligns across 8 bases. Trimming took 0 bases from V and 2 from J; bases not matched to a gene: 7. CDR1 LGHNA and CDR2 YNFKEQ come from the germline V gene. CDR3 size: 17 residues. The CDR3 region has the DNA TGTGCCAGCAGCCAAGATCTCGCTAGCGGGTACACAGATACGCAGTATTTT. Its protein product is CASSQDLASGYTDTQYF.

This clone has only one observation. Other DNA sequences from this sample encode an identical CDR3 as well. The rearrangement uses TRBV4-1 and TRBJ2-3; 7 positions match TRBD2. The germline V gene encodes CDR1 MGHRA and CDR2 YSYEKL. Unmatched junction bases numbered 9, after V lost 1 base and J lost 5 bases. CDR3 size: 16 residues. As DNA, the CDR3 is TGCGCCAGCAGCCAAGGGTCGGGAGGAGCGGAAGATACGCAGTATTTT. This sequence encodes CASSQGSGGAEDTQYF.

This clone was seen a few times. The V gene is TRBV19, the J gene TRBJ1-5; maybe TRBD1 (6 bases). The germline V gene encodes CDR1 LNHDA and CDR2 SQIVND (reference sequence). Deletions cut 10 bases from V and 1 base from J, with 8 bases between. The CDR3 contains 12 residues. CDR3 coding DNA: TGTGCCACTGGGACAAGCAATCAGCCCCAGCATTTT. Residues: CATGTSNQPQHF. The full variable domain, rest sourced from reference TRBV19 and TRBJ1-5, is DGGITQSPKYLFRKEGQNVTLSCEQNLNHDAMYWYRQDPGQGLRLIYYSQIVNDFQKGDIAEGYSVSREKKESFPLTVTSAQKNPTAFYLCATGTSNQPQHFGDGTRLSIL.

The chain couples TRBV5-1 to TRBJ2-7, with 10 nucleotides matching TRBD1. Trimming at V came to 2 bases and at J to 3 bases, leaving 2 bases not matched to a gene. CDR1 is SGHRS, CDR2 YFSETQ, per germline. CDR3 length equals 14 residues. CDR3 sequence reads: CASSFGTGDYEQYF. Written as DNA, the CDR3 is TGCGCCAGCAGCTTCGGGACAGGGGACTACGAGCAGTACTTC.

The CDR3 DNA is TGTGCCAGCAGTCGGGACTCTGGGAGCTACGAGCAGTACTTC. It specifies CASSRDSGSYEQYF. This chain connects TRBV3-1 (or the pseudogene TRBV3-2) to TRBJ2-7, with TRBD2 as a possible D gene (6 bases). CDR1 is LGHDT, CDR2 YNNKEL, per germline (reference sequence). Trimming cost V 6 bases and J 3 bases, with 15 bases left between them. The CDR3 consists of 14 residues.

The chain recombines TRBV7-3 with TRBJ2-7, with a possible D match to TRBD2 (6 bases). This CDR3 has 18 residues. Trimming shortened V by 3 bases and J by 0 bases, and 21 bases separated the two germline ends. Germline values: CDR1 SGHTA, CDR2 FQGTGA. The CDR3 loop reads CASSLTGDLARGSYEQYF. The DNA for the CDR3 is TGTGCCAGCAGCTTGACCGGGGACTTGGCCCGGGGCTCCTACGAGCAGTACTTC.

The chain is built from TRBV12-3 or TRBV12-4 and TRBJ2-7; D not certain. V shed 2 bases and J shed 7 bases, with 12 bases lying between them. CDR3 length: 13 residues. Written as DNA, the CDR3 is TGTGCCAGCAGTTTATCAGACACCCAGGAGCAGTACTTC. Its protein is CASSLSDTQEQYF.

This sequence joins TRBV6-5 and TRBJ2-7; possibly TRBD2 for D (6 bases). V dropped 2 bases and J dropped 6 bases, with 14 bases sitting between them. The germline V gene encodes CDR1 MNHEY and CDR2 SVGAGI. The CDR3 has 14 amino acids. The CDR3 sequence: CASSYDTTRTEQYF. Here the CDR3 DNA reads TGTGCCAGCAGTTACGACACGACTAGAACCGAGCAGTACTTC.

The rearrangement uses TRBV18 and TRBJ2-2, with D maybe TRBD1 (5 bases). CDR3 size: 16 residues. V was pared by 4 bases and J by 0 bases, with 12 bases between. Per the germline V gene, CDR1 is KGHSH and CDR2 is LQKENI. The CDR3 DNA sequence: TGTGCCAGCTCACTCAGGGTTGACGCGAACACCGGGGAGCTGTTTTTT. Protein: CASSLRVDANTGELFF.

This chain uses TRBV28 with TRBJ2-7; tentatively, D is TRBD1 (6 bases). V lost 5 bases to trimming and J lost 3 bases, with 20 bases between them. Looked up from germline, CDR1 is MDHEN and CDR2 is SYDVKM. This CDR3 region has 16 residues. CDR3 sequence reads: CASSRNPGQGDYEQYF. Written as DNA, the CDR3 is TGTGCCAGCAGTCGCAATCCGGGACAAGGGGACTACGAGCAGTACTTC. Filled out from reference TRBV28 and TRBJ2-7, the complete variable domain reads DVKVTQSSRYLVKRTGEKVFLECVQDMDHENMFWYRQDPGLGLRLIYFSYDVKMKEKGDIPEGYSVSREKKERFSLILESASTNQTSMYLCASSRNPGQGDYEQYFGPGTRLTVT.

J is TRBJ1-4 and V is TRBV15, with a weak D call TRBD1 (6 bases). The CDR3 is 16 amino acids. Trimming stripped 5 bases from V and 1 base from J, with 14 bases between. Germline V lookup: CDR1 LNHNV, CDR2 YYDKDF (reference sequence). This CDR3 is CATSGGSRGTNEKLFF. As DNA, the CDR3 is TGTGCCACCAGCGGCGGCTCCAGGGGAACTAATGAAAAACTGTTTTTT.

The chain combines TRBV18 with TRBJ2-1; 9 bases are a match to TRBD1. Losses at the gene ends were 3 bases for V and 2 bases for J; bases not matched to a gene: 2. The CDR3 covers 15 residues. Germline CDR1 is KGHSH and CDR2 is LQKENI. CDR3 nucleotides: TGTGCCAGCTCACCGGGACAGGGTACCTACAATGAGCAGTTCTTC. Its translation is CASSPGQGTYNEQFF. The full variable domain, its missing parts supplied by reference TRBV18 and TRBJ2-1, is NAGVMQNPRHLVRRRGQEARLRCSPMKGHSHVYWYRQLPEEGLKFMVYLQKENIIDESGMPKERFSAEFPKEGPSILRIQQVVRGDSAAYFCASSPGQGTYNEQFFGPGTRLTVL.

CDR3 coding DNA: TGCGCCAGCAGCTTGGTGGCGGATTACACCGGGGAGCTGTTTTTT. Its translation is CASSLVADYTGELFF. V gene TRBV5-1 combines with J gene TRBJ2-2; D gene ambiguous. This CDR3 comprises 15 residues. V shed 0 bases and J shed 3 bases, with 9 bases lying between them. Germline CDR1 reads SGHRS; CDR2 reads YFSETQ.